This entry features one T cell receptor (beta chain) sequence. This clone was seen just once. The target of this receptor is not known. No much larger clone exists at a distance of one base, and base qualities are not known. The data are from a study of blood T cell repertoires in COVID-19 (TCRdb year 2020). Concerning the study at large: The collaborator samples originated in the United States, Italy and Spain and spanned the acute and convalescent phases of COVID-19. The material from the prospective study consisted of cDNA or gDNA derived from T cells, B-cell-depleted T cells, or PBMCs. Subjects who had been exposed to COVID-19, were actively infected with it, or had recovered from it provided the deeply sampled blood TCRbeta repertoires that made up the dataset. A freely available public database, intended as a resource for researchers studying the immune response to SARS-CoV-2, is where the repertoires were released. Samples were obtained from the ongoing ImmuneRACE study (first 160 participants) and from some 1,300 subjects provided by 6 global collaborators. Sample metadata almost always included a de-identified subject ID, COVID-19 status, age in years and sex. Where HLA class I and class II types were available, the types were taken from metadata supplied by the sample provider, not from assay-based typing. Broad study findings and their caveats: How much clinical and demographic metadata was included differed by source and by participant, and the metadata was provided uncurated.

TCRbeta CDR3 regions were amplified from genomic DNA by means of the immunoSEQ Assay, a bias-controlled multiplex PCR. The authors' analysis ran thus. Nucleated cell counts per sample were estimated from amplification of reference gene primers within the assay. Sequence reads were collapsed and filtered to measure the absolute abundance of every unique TCRbeta CDR3 rearrangement. Productive Simpson clonality was computed per sample as the square root of Simpson's diversity index over productive rearrangements. TCRdb's version of the immuneACCESS table is confined to in-frame rearrangements and falls short of the full clone set. An unresolved V gene accounts for under half of the shortfall where checked; the remainder is of unknown origin. V and J calls and clone size are those listed in that table; D and trimming were worked out from the DNA. This sample comprises about 120,000 clones, around 80% of them detected only once. The ten most abundant clones make up 5% to 8% of the sample.

Each collaborating institution followed its own protocols to collect whole blood in K2EDTA tubes. For TCRbeta analysis, collaborators shipped samples as frozen whole blood, isolated PBMCs, or DNA extracted from either of those sample types. The specimen sequenced was peripheral blood. The sequence came from a man aged 65 to 79 with acute or convalescent COVID-19.

The DNA reads TGTGCCAGCAGTTGGGACAGCTCTTCACAAGAGACCCAGTACTTC. Its translation is CASSWDSSSQETQYF. The rearrangement combines TRBV6-5 with TRBJ2-5, and 7 junctional nucleotides match TRBD1. CDR1 and CDR2 (MNHEY, SVGAGI) derive from the germline V gene. From cysteine to phenylalanine, the CDR3 is 15 amino acids long. The entry retains the CDR3 DNA only, 45 bases that are in frame from base 1. V has 4 bases trimmed and J has 2 bases trimmed; junction bases matching no gene number 7.